The 21 T cell receptor beta chains below were found in one sample sequenced in a study of T cell changes during pregnancy in multiple sclerosis. Method: immunoSEQ multiplex PCR; TCRdb's copy keeps in-frame clones and lacks some. The sample has around 100,000 clones, about 90% seen once. The source was peripheral blood, collected after pregnancy. The source of these receptors is a female donor with multiple sclerosis, enrolled in a pregnancy study.

The V call is TRBV6-1, the J call TRBJ1-1, with D possibly matching TRBD1 (5 bases). The CDR3 has 13 amino acids. V lost 8 bases and J lost 0, with 10 bases in between. Germline-derived CDR1 and CDR2 are MNHNS and SASEGT. CDR3 region: CASSDTMNTEAFF. The CDR3 nucleotides are TGTGCCAGCTCGGACACGATGAACACTGAAGCTTTCTTT.

The V gene is TRBV18, the J gene TRBJ2-3, with D possibly being TRBD1 (5 bases). CDR3 length equals 13 residues. With 6 bases removed from V and 2 bases from J, the gap between germline ends came to 9 bases. Germline V CDR1 and CDR2: KGHSH, LQKENI. CDR3 sequence reads: CASSPDTTDTQYF. CDR3 nucleotides: TGTGCCAGCTCCCCGGACACCACAGATACGCAGTATTTT. The complete variable domain, with remaining parts taken from reference TRBV18 and TRBJ2-3, reads NAGVMQNPRHLVRRRGQEARLRCSPMKGHSHVYWYRQLPEEGLKFMVYLQKENIIDESGMPKERFSAEFPKEGPSILRIQQVVRGDSAAYFCASSPDTTDTQYFGPGTRLTVL.

The chain joins TRBV7-3 to TRBJ2-3; 14 nucleotides line up with TRBD2. The length of the CDR3 is 16 residues. The trim removed 3 bases at V and 7 bases at J, leaving 6 bases unmatched. CDR1 and CDR2 from the germline V gene are SGHTA and FQGTGA. The CDR3 reads CASSLLTSGGAHTQYF. DNA for the CDR3: TGTGCCAGCAGCTTGCTGACTAGCGGGGGGGCCCATACGCAGTATTTT. The complete variable domain, with remaining parts taken from reference TRBV7-3 and TRBJ2-3, reads GAGVSQTPSNKVTEKGKYVELRCDPISGHTALYWYRQSLGQGPEFLIYFQGTGAADDSGLPNDRFFAVRPEGSVSTLKIQRTERGDSAVYLCASSLLTSGGAHTQYFGPGTRLTVL.

The chain combines TRBV10-3 with TRBJ1-2, with TRBD1 identical over 7 bases. The germline gives CDR1 ENHRY, CDR2 SYGVKD. CDR3 length equals 15 residues. The V and J ends lost 0 bases and 4 bases, in that order; junction bases with no gene match: 5. In DNA form, the CDR3 reads TGTGCCATCAGTGAGTCACAGGGGCGCGGCTATGGCTACACCTTC. It yields the protein CAISESQGRGYGYTF.

V usage is TRBV15 and J usage is TRBJ2-7; 13 nucleotides line up with TRBD2. This CDR3 has 19 residues. The junction had 9 bases not matched to a gene; V was cut back by 1 base and J by 0 bases. Per the germline V gene, CDR1 is LNHNV and CDR2 is YYDKDF (reference sequence). CDR3 in DNA: TGTGCCACCAGCAGAGTACCGGGACTAGCGGGGCGAAGCTCCTACGAGCAGTACTTC. Its translation: CATSRVPGLAGRSSYEQYF.

The chain is built from TRBV6-5 and TRBJ1-5, with TRBD1 as a possible D gene (5 bases). The CDR3 runs to 14 residues. V was pared by 6 bases and J by 3 bases, with 12 bases between. Germline loops: CDR1 MNHEY, CDR2 SVGAGI. The CDR3 bases are TGTGCCAGCAGACCCGACAGAACCAATCAGCCCCAGCATTTT. Its translation is CASRPDRTNQPQHF.

The V gene is TRBV4-3, the J gene TRBJ1-1; D unclear. The CDR3 runs 13 residues. Germline V CDR1 and CDR2: LGHNA, YSLEER. V lost 4 bases and J lost 1, with 7 bases in between. The CDR3 spells CASSPAGNTEAFF. CDR3 sequence (DNA): TGCGCCAGCAGCCCCGCAGGGAACACTGAAGCTTTCTTT.

The chain links TRBV28 to TRBJ2-6; 12 bases line up with TRBD1. Germline lookup yields CDR1 MDHEN and CDR2 SYDVKM. The CDR3 extends over 15 amino acids. V shed 8 bases and J 2 bases; nucleotides not matched to a gene: 1. The CDR3 DNA follows: TGTGCCAGCGGGACAGGGGGCACTGGGGCCAACGTCCTGACTTTC. Translation gives CASGTGGTGANVLTF. The whole variable domain, remainder taken from reference TRBV28 and TRBJ2-6, is DVKVTQSSRYLVKRTGEKVFLECVQDMDHENMFWYRQDPGLGLRLIYFSYDVKMKEKGDIPEGYSVSREKKERFSLILESASTNQTSMYLCASGTGGTGANVLTFGAGSRLTVL.

V usage is TRBV4-2 and J usage is TRBJ2-7; 13 positions match TRBD2. Per germline, CDR1 LGHNA and CDR2 YNFKEQ. The CDR3 consists of 19 residues. V trimming: 0 bases; J trimming: 0 bases; junction bases outside the gene matches: 8. The CDR3, as DNA: TGTGCCAGCAGCCAAGATGTGGGGACTAGCGGGGTTACCTCCTACGAGCAGTACTTC. Translated, it gives CASSQDVGTSGVTSYEQYF.

V gene TRBV2 combines with J gene TRBJ2-2; 10 bases are shared with TRBD1. Germline loops: CDR1 SNHLY, CDR2 FYNNEI. CDR3 size: 17 residues. J was trimmed by 1 base and V by 5 bases; bases with no gene match: 7. The CDR3 bases are TGTGCCAGCAGTTTGATCGGGACAGGGGTGAACACCGGGGAGCTGTTTTTT. Its translation: CASSLIGTGVNTGELFF.

The V call is TRBV18, the J call TRBJ2-3, with D maybe TRBD2 (6 bases). The CDR3 is 15 amino acids. From germline, CDR1 is KGHSH and CDR2 LQKENI. The ends were cut back, 0 bases at V and 6 bases at J, with 13 bases in the middle. The CDR3 coding sequence is TGTGCCAGCTCACCACCGGAAGTTGGGGGGGATACGCAGTATTTT. It translates to CASSPPEVGGDTQYF.

V gene TRBV15 combines with J gene TRBJ1-1; perhaps TRBD1 as D (5 bases). Germline values: CDR1 LNHNV, CDR2 YYDKDF (reference sequence). This CDR3 is built from 15 residues. V was clipped by 1 base and J by 11 bases, with 20 bases between them. The CDR3 reads CATSRAGGTSYRAFF. CDR3 nucleotides: TGTGCCACCAGCAGAGCCGGGGGGACGTCCTACCGGGCTTTCTTT.

This chain uses TRBV6-5 with TRBJ2-1, with 11 bases that match TRBD2. The CDR3 totals 14 residues. Germline CDR1 is MNHEY and CDR2 is SVGAGI. V lost 7 bases and J lost 6; bases outside the gene matches: 5. CDR3 DNA: TGTGCCAGCAAGGGGCTAGCGGGGGGCAATGAGCAGTTCTTC. This sequence encodes CASKGLAGGNEQFF.

The gene calls are TRBV2 and TRBJ2-7, with D maybe TRBD2 (6 bases). The CDR3 is 14 amino acids. Germline V CDR1 and CDR2: SNHLY, FYNNEI. V was trimmed by 4 bases and J by 5 bases, leaving 15 bases between them. The CDR3 protein is CASSGIGGIDEQYF. The CDR3 DNA is TGTGCCAGCAGTGGAATTGGCGGGATCGACGAGCAGTACTTC.

This chain links TRBV5-1 with TRBJ1-5; TRBD1 matches at 8 bases. In germline, CDR1 is SGHRS, CDR2 YFSETQ. The junction had 2 bases not matched to a gene; V was cut back by 0 bases and J by 3 bases. The CDR3 length is 15 residues. The DNA of the CDR3 is TGCGCCAGCAGCTTGGAGACAGGGGCCAATCAGCCCCAGCATTTT. Translated: CASSLETGANQPQHF. The variable domain in full, with the rest retrieved from reference TRBV5-1 and TRBJ1-5, is KAGVTQTPRYLIKTRGQQVTLSCSPISGHRSVSWYQQTPGQGLQFLFEYFSETQRNKGNFPGRFSGRQFSNSRSEMNVSTLELGDSALYLCASSLETGANQPQHFGDGTRLSIL.

The rearrangement joins TRBV7-8 to TRBJ2-7; 9 nucleotides align to TRBD2. CDR1 and CDR2 (germline): SGHVS, FQNEAQ. J gave up 7 bases and V 1 base, and 14 bases lay outside the gene matches. The CDR3 loop spans 17 amino acids. The CDR3 region has the DNA TGTGCCAGCAGCTTAGTGAATTCGAGGCGGGAGGGTGGAGAGCAGTACTTC. Translating it yields CASSLVNSRREGGEQYF.

The chain recombines TRBV6-4 with TRBJ2-1; TRBD2 matches at 13 bases. Germline V gene data show CDR1 as MRHNA and CDR2 as SNTAGT. The CDR3 totals 15 residues. The V gene end was trimmed by 6 bases and the J gene end by 6 bases; junction bases not matched to a gene: 5. For the CDR3, the DNA is TGTGCCAGCAGCGAACTAGCGGGGGGGCCCAATGAGCAGTTCTTC. It encodes CASSELAGGPNEQFF.

The CDR3 DNA sequence: TGTGCCAGCAGCCGTTCAAGGCCTCCGGGTAATGAAAAACTGTTTTTT. It specifies CASSRSRPPGNEKLFF. V gene TRBV14 combines with J gene TRBJ1-4, with D unclear. The CDR3 runs 16 residues. V lost 4 bases and J 4 bases, leaving 16 bases between the germline ends. Germline V CDR1 and CDR2: SGHDN, FVKESK.

This sequence joins TRBV11-2 and TRBJ2-1; D may be TRBD2 (5 bases). Germline V gene data show CDR1 as SGHAT and CDR2 as FQNNGV. The V end lost 1 base, the J end lost 9 bases, and 7 bases lay between the germline ends. The CDR3 has 12 residues. This CDR3 reads CASSLGAGEQFF. In DNA, the CDR3 is TGTGCCAGCAGCTTAGGTGCGGGTGAGCAGTTCTTC. The full variable domain, with the rest looked up from reference TRBV11-2 and TRBJ2-1, is EAGVAQSPRYKIIEKRQSVAFWCNPISGHATLYWYQQILGQGPKLLIQFQNNGVVDDSQLPKDRFSAERLKGVDSTLKIQPAKLEDSAVYLCASSLGAGEQFFGPGTRLTVL.

V and J are TRBV27 and TRBJ2-7; 7 nucleotides match TRBD1. There are 14 residues in the CDR3. Germline loops: CDR1 MNHEY, CDR2 SMNVEV (reference sequence). Germline trimming cut 5 bases from V and 6 bases from J; bases unmatched to any gene: 10. CDR3 nucleotide sequence: TGTGCCAGCAGTCCCCGGTGGGACAGCTCCGAGCAGTACTTC. Protein product: CASSPRWDSSEQYF.

In nucleotides, the CDR3 is TGTGCCAGCAGGGTCAGGGTTAGTGCCTATGGCTACACCTTC. This translates into CASRVRVSAYGYTF. V gene TRBV6-4 combines with J gene TRBJ1-2; D perhaps matches TRBD1 (5 bases). The V end lost 6 bases, the J end lost 4 bases, and 15 bases lay between the germline ends. Germline CDR1 is MRHNA and CDR2 is SNTAGT. The CDR3 runs 14 residues.